The 28 T cell receptor beta chains below come from one sample, sequenced in a study of T cells in Graves' hyperthyroidism and ophthalmopathy. Amplified regions were TCR beta CDR3 sequences from RNA transcripts. First-round RT-PCR of the TCR CDR3 relied on the HTBI primer set. TCRdb fed the multiplex PCR reads into MiXCR, producing one record per CDR3 protein. In the table there are around 760,000 distinct CDR3 sequences, roughly a third of which are singletons. Sequencing was carried out using blood. These receptors were taken from a woman aged 35 to 49 with Graves' hyperthyroidism.

The sample holds many counts of this clonotype. V is TRBV9 and J is TRBJ2-2, with 7 bases fitting TRBD1. This CDR3 region has 16 residues. Unmatched junction bases numbered 7, after V lost 1 base and J lost 4 bases. The V gene's germline CDR1 is SGDLS and CDR2 YYNGEE. CDR3 bases: TGTGCCAGCAGCGTAATGGCAGGGGGTGGCACCGGGGAGCTGTTTTTT. It specifies CASSVMAGGGTGELFF.

The V call is TRBV5-5, the J call TRBJ1-2; 8 nucleotides line up with TRBD1. The CDR3 contains 17 residues. CDR1 and CDR2 (germline): SGHKS, YYEKEE (reference sequence). V lost 2 bases, J lost 1 base, and 10 bases stayed unmatched. CDR3 sequence (DNA): TGTGCCAGCAGCTTTAACGGAAGGACAGGGAGTAACTATGGCTACACCTTC. Its translation: CASSFNGRTGSNYGYTF.

The chain couples TRBV6-6 to TRBJ1-1; D not resolved. CDR1 and CDR2 from the germline V gene are MNHNY and SVGAGI (reference sequence). The CDR3 covers 13 residues. The V and J ends lost 10 bases and 1 base respectively, with 13 bases between them. The CDR3: CATCGQANTEAFF. The CDR3 DNA reads as TGTGCCACCTGTGGCCAGGCGAACACTGAAGCTTTCTTT.

In this sample, this clonotype turned up many times. The chain joins TRBV7-9 to TRBJ2-7, with D perhaps being TRBD1 or TRBD2 (5 bases each). The CDR3 runs 12 residues. Germline CDR1 reads SEHNR; CDR2 reads FQNEAQ (reference sequence). The germline V and J ends were trimmed by 5 bases and 5 bases, with 10 bases remaining between them. The CDR3 bases are TGTGCCAGCAGCCCCCGGGGCAACGAGCAGTACTTC. Translated, it gives CASSPRGNEQYF.

This clonotype was seen just once. Here the CDR3 DNA reads TGTGCCAGCAGCTTTTGGACGGAGAAAGAGACCCAGTACTTC. Residues: CASSFWTEKETQYF. The V and J genes are TRBV7-2 and TRBJ2-5, with D hard to call. Germline V gives CDR1 SGHTA, CDR2 FQGNSA. The CDR3 sequence is 14 residues long. V lost 3 bases and J lost 3, with 11 bases in between.

V gene TRBV7-9 combines with J gene TRBJ1-5; weak D call: TRBD1 (6 bases). The ends were cut back, 5 bases at V and 2 bases at J, with 16 bases in the middle. In germline, CDR1 is SEHNR, CDR2 FQNEAQ (reference sequence). CDR3 size: 16 residues. CDR3 sequence reads: CASSRGTFVGNQPQHF. CDR3 coding DNA: TGTGCCAGCAGCCGAGGGACATTTGTTGGCAATCAGCCCCAGCATTTT.

This clonotype was detected many times. The chain joins TRBV7-3 to TRBJ2-2; no reliable D call. The CDR3 loop spans 13 amino acids. V lost 2 bases, J lost 1 base, and 2 bases lay in between. Per the germline V gene, CDR1 is SGHTA and CDR2 is FQGTGA. CDR3 bases: TGTGCCAGCAGCTTATGGAACACCGGGGAGCTGTTTTTT. As protein: CASSLWNTGELFF.

The chain recombines TRBV7-8 with TRBJ1-2; D perhaps matches TRBD1 (6 bases). From germline, CDR1 is SGHVS and CDR2 FQNEAQ. The CDR3 extends over 15 amino acids. The germline V and J ends were trimmed by 1 base and 2 bases, with 11 bases remaining between them. CDR3 nucleotides: TGTGCCAGCAGCTTAGACAGGGACCGCAACTATGGCTACACCTTC. This codes for CASSLDRDRNYGYTF.

This clonotype was detected many times. The chain is built from TRBV7-9 and TRBJ1-1; 8 nucleotides align to TRBD1. The CDR3 is made up of 15 amino acids. V was clipped by 5 bases and J by 4 bases; unmatched bases: 9. Germline V gene lookup returns CDR1 SEHNR and CDR2 FQNEAQ (reference sequence). As DNA, the CDR3 is TGTGCCAGCAGCGCTTGGACAGGGTACAGCACTGAAGCTTTCTTT. Protein: CASSAWTGYSTEAFF.

This clonotype occurred many times. The chain joins TRBV10-3 to TRBJ1-1; D not certain. Trimming left V 4 bases short and J 1 base short, with 13 bases between. Per the germline V gene, CDR1 is ENHRY and CDR2 is SYGVKD. The CDR3 consists of 15 residues. The CDR3 nucleotides are TGTGCCATCAGTGTAGGTATTGGCCAGAACACTGAAGCTTTCTTT. Encoded protein: CAISVGIGQNTEAFF.

The chain links TRBV7-9 to TRBJ1-2, with D unresolved. Germline CDR1 reads SEHNR; CDR2 reads FQNEAQ (reference sequence). The CDR3 totals 11 residues. Trimming removed 5 bases from V and 8 bases from J, with 9 bases in between. CDR3 residues: CASSNFNGYTF. In nucleotides, the CDR3 is TGTGCCAGCAGCAACTTTAACGGCTACACCTTC.

This clonotype was counted many times. The chain joins TRBV7-8 to TRBJ1-1; TRBD1 is a possible D gene (5 bases). This CDR3 spans 15 amino acids. The ends were cut back, 1 base at V and 1 base at J, with 10 bases in the middle. Germline assignment: CDR1 SGHVS and CDR2 FQNEAQ. CDR3 in amino acids: CASSLGTTANTEAFF. DNA for the CDR3: TGTGCCAGCAGCTTAGGGACGACAGCGAACACTGAAGCTTTCTTT.

The rearrangement joins TRBV29-1 to TRBJ2-5; tentatively, D is TRBD1 (5 bases). CDR1 SQVTM and CDR2 ANQGSEA come from the germline V gene. CDR3 length: 12 amino acids. Deletions cut 1 base from V and 10 bases from J, with 13 bases between. CDR3 loop: CSVEGHSGIQYF. The CDR3 DNA follows: TGCAGCGTTGAAGGGCATTCAGGGATCCAGTACTTC.

V and J are TRBV12-3 or TRBV12-4 and TRBJ1-2; the match to TRBD1 covers 9 bases. The V gene end was trimmed by 5 bases and the J gene end by 4 bases; junction bases not matched to a gene: 8. This CDR3 has 15 residues. The CDR3 protein is CASSQMTGGGYGYTF. DNA for the CDR3: TGTGCCAGCAGTCAGATGACAGGGGGAGGCTATGGCTACACCTTC.

At least ten counts were recorded for this clonotype. The genes are TRBV7-9 and TRBJ1-1, with D uncertain. V lost 5 bases, J lost 0 bases, and 10 bases lay in between. The CDR3 has 14 amino acids. Germline V gives CDR1 SEHNR, CDR2 FQNEAQ (reference sequence). CDR3 nucleotides: TGTGCCAGCAGCCCGGACGGTTTGAACACTGAAGCTTTCTTT. Its protein is CASSPDGLNTEAFF.

This clonotype was picked up a small number of times. The V call is TRBV28, the J call TRBJ1-2; TRBD1 matches at 8 bases. CDR3 length equals 15 residues. J gave up 9 bases and V 7 bases, and 16 bases lay outside the gene matches. Looked up from germline, CDR1 is MDHEN and CDR2 is SYDVKM. CDR3 nucleotide sequence: TGTGCCAGCACCGACCTCGGACCAGGGGGCGATCGCTACACCTTC. It codes for CASTDLGPGGDRYTF.

Comment on this clonotype: A junction end diverges from the germline sequence, so it may reflect a read error. This chain connects TRBV3-1 to TRBJ1-2, with D unresolved. The germline CDR1 and CDR2 sequences are LGHDT and YNNKEL (reference sequence). This CDR3 has 13 amino acids. The CDR3: CASSQTPLNGCTF. CDR3 in DNA: TGTGCCAGCAGCCAAACCCCGTTGAATGGCTGCACCTTC. Complete variable domain (other parts from reference TRBV3-1 and TRBJ1-2): DTAVSQTPKYLVTQMGNDKSIKCEQNLGHDTMYWYKQDSKKFLKIMFSYNNKELIINETVPNRFSPKSPDKAHLNLHINSLELGDSAVYFCASSQTPLNGCTFGSGTRLTVV.

As regards this clonotype: With a much larger clone just one base away, this may be a read error. V usage is TRBV10-3 and J usage is TRBJ1-5, with TRBD1 identical over 7 bases. The germline V gene has CDR1 ENHRY and CDR2 SYGVKD. The CDR3 consists of 17 residues. J gave up 0 bases and V 4 bases, and 9 bases lay outside the gene matches. The chain's CDR3 is CAISARGTANSNQPQHF. The CDR3 nucleotides are TGTGCCATCAGTGCCCGAGGGACAGCGAATAGCAATCAGCCCCAGCATTTT.

On this clonotype itself: No conserved phenylalanine or tryptophan ends this CDR3, so it is likely a read error. The limits of the CDR3 on the DNA are not certain, so only TCRdb's listed CDR3 is given. The rearrangement uses TRBV11-2 and TRBJ2-2; the table's TRBD2 call for D was not verified on the DNA. From its first to its last residue, the CDR3 has 15 amino acids. CDR1 is SGHAT, CDR2 FQNNGV, per germline. This chain's CDR3 is CASSSGTSKHRGAVV.

This clonotype was observed many times. The chain couples TRBV29-1 to TRBJ1-2; D gene unclear. Per germline, CDR1 SQVTM and CDR2 ANQGSEA. CDR3 length: 12 residues. V lost 1 base and J lost 5, with 8 bases in between. Here the CDR3 reads CSVEGPQYGYTF. CDR3 coding DNA: TGCAGCGTTGAAGGGCCGCAGTATGGCTACACCTTC.

The chain carries TRBV6-6 and TRBJ1-6; D unresolved. V lost 0 bases to trimming and J lost 3 bases, with 12 bases between them. Germline CDR1 and CDR2: MNHNY and SVGAGI (reference sequence). There are 17 residues in the CDR3. CDR3 sequence (DNA): TGTGCCAGCAGTTACTCTTCGAGCGTGAGCTATAATTCACCCCTCCACTTT. Residues: CASSYSSSVSYNSPLHF.

As to this clonotype: With a much larger clone just one base away, this may be a read error. The rearrangement uses TRBV10-3 and TRBJ2-6; 7 nucleotides align to TRBD1. The CDR3 is 18 amino acids. CDR1 ENHRY and CDR2 SYGVKD come from the germline V gene. This CDR3 reads CATSGPTGPRSGANVLTF. In DNA form, the CDR3 reads TGTGCCACCAGTGGGCCGACAGGGCCCCGCTCTGGGGCCAACGTCCTGACTTTC.

This chain links TRBV10-2 with TRBJ1-5, with TRBD2 identical over 13 bases. Gene TRBJ2-5 matches the end of the DNA better, so the J call may be wrong. CDR3 length equals 16 residues. Germline CDR1 reads WSHSY; CDR2 reads SAAADI. The CDR3 DNA follows: TGCGCCAGCATGAAGGGGGGACTAGCGGGAATTGAGACCCAGTACTTC. This gives the protein CASMKGGLAGIETQYF.

Comments on this clonotype: It may be a read error: a sequence one base away is much more abundant. The V call is TRBV7-9, the J call TRBJ1-1, with a weak D call TRBD1 (5 bases). Germline-derived CDR1 and CDR2 are SEHNR and FQNEAQ (reference sequence). The CDR3 runs 17 residues. CDR3: CASSWTPSQYMNTGAFF. The DNA for the CDR3 is TGCGCCAGCAGCTGGACACCTTCTCAGTACATGAACACTGGAGCTTTCTTT.

This sequence joins TRBV12-3 or TRBV12-4 and TRBJ2-7; 8 bases fit TRBD2. The V and J ends lost 0 bases and 5 bases, in that order; junction bases with no gene match: 6. CDR3 size: 15 residues. The CDR3 nucleotides are TGTGCCAGCAGTTTAGCACTCGGGAGGGCAAACGAGCAGTACTTC. This encodes CASSLALGRANEQYF.

This clonotype was counted between two and nine times. The chain is built from TRBV20-1 and TRBJ1-1; TRBD1 is a possible D gene (5 bases). Trimming stripped 2 bases from V and 1 base from J, with 11 bases between. Germline V CDR1 and CDR2: DFQATT, SNEGSKA (reference sequence). This CDR3 spans 14 amino acids. The chain's CDR3 is CSARSGGGNTEAFF. CDR3 bases: TGCAGTGCTAGATCGGGGGGAGGGAACACTGAAGCTTTCTTT.

This clonotype was seen at least ten times. This rearrangement joins TRBV24-1 to TRBJ2-5; TRBD1 agrees at 10 bases. V shed 4 bases, J shed 4 bases, and the junction held 11 bases outside the gene matches. The germline CDR1 and CDR2 sequences are KGHDR and SFDVKD. The length of the CDR3 is 17 residues. CDR3 DNA: TGTGCCACCAGTGACCCTTCGACAGGGGGCATAAGAGAGACCCAGTACTTC. Translating it yields CATSDPSTGGIRETQYF.

V and J are TRBV20-1 and TRBJ2-7; no reliable D call. This CDR3 is built from 12 residues. V lost 0 bases, J lost 7 bases, and 10 bases lay in between. Germline V lookup: CDR1 DFQATT, CDR2 SNEGSKA (reference sequence). This chain's CDR3 is CSARDPHNEQYF. CDR3 DNA sequence: TGCAGTGCTAGAGACCCTCACAATGAGCAGTACTTC.